This T cell receptor (beta chain) is drawn from a study of cytomegalovirus exposure and HLA in healthy donors. Study results and limitations: Certain indistinguishable V segments, among them TRBV6-2 and TRBV6-3, were excluded. In vitro assays verified that three CMV-associated chains recognized CMV antigens specifically. The study recorded 164 TCR beta chains that were cytomegalovirus-associated. Most of the TCR beta V segments (in an earlier analysis) were productive either about 90% or about 30% of the time.

CDR1 is MDHEN, CDR2 SYDVKM, per germline. Trimming removed 4 bases from V and 5 bases from J, with 18 bases in between. The CDR3 is 16 amino acids. PCR employed 60 Vbeta and 13 Jbeta primers. The data were produced by immunoSEQ multiplex PCR, yet TCRdb's version contains in-frame clones alone and is incomplete. The table records about 67,000 clones, 65% to 70% of them present only once. Concerning this clone itself: Its matching antigen is unknown.

The sequence came from a woman in her thirties in good health and CMV-seronegative. V and J are TRBV28 and TRBJ1-5; D possibly corresponds to TRBD1 (6 bases). Sequencing used PBMCs. The DNA of the CDR3 is TGTGCCAGCAGTTCGTCTGCCGGGACACGAGATCAGCCCCAGCATTTT. It specifies CASSSSAGTRDQPQHF.